The subject of this entry is one T cell receptor beta chain. Trimming at V came to 1 base and at J to 8 bases, leaving 4 bases not matched to a gene. Germline loops: CDR1 SGHVS, CDR2 FQNEAQ. The CDR3 has 14 residues. These data are taken from a study of T-cell reconstitution after alpha-beta-depleted transplantation in children. Preparation of the TCRbeta library was carried out with unique molecular identifiers. TCRdb reanalysed the PCR reads using MiXCR and keeps one entry per CDR3 protein. Of over 150,000 distinct CDR3 sequences in the sample, more than 6.5% were seen once. Sequencing was performed on PBMCs from the stem cell graft donor, taken from the stem cell graft. The sequence derives from a human donor who donated a stem cell graft to a child with Wiskott-Aldrich syndrome. The chain joins TRBV7-8 to TRBJ1-2, with TRBD1 matching over 10 bases. The CDR3 DNA reads as TGTGCCAGCAGCTTAGACGGGACAGGGGACGGCTACACCTTC. It codes for CASSLDGTGDGYTF.